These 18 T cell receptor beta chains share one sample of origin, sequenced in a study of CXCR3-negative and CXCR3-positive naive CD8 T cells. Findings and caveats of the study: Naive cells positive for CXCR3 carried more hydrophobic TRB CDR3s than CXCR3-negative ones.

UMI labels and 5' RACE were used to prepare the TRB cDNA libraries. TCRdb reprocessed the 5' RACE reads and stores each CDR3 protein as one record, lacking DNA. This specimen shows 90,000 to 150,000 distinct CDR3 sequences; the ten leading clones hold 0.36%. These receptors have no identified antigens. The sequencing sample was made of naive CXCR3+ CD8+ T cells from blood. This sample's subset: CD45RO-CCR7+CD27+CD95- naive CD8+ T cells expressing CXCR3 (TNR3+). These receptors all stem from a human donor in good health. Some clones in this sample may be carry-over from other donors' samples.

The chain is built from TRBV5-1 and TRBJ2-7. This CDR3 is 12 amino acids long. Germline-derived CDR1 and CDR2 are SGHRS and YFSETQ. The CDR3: CASSPETYEQYF.

The CDR3 loop is CASSPSSGSSHEQFF. The chain uses TRBV28 and TRBJ2-1; TCRdb names TRBD2, which stays unverified in the absence of DNA. CDR3 length: 15 residues. In germline, CDR1 is MDHEN, CDR2 SYDVKM.

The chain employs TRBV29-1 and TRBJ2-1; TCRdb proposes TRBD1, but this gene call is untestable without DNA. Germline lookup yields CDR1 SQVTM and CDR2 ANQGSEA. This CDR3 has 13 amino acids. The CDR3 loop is CSAVSDRDNEQFF.

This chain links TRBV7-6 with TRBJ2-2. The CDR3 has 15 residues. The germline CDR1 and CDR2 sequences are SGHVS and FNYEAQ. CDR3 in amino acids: CASSLVPQNTGELFF.

The chain's CDR3 is CASSSAYEQYF. This chain uses TRBV5-1 with TRBJ2-7. The CDR3 spans 11 residues. CDR1 SGHRS and CDR2 YFSETQ come from the germline V gene. Drawing the rest from reference TRBV5-1 and TRBJ2-7, the complete variable domain is KAGVTQTPRYLIKTRGQQVTLSCSPISGHRSVSWYQQTPGQGLQFLFEYFSETQRNKGNFPGRFSGRQFSNSRSEMNVSTLELGDSALYLCASSSAYEQYFGPGTRLTVT.

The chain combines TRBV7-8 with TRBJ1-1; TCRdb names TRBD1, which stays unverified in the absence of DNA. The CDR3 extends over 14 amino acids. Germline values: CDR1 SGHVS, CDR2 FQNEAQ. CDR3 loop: CASSFSQGTTEAFF.

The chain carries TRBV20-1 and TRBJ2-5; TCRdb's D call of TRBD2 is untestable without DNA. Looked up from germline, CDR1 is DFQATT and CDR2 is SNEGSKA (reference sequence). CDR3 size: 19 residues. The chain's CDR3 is CSARDRASGGQPYLKTQYF.

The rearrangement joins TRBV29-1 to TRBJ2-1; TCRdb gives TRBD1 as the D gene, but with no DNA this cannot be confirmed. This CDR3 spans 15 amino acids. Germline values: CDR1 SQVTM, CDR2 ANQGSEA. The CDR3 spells CSVDGQASSYNEQFF.

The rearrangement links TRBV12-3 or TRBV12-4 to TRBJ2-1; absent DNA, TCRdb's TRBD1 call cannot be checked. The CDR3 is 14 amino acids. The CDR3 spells CASSFGTGTYEQFF.

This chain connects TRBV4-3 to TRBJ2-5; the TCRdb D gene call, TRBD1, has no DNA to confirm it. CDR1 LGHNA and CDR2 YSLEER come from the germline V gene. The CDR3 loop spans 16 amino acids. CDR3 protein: CASSQDGTDPQETQYF.

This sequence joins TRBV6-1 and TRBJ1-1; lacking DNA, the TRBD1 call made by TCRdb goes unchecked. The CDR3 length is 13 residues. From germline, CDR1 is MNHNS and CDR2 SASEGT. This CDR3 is CASSDRENTEAFF.

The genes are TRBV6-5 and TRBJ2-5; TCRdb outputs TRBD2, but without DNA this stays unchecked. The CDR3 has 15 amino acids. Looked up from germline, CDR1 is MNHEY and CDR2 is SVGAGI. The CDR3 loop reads CASSLLAGVGETQYF.

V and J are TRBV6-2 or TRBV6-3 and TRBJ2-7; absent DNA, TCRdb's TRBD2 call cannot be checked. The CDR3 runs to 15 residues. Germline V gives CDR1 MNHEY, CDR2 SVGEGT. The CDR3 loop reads CASSYFFSGSAEQYF.

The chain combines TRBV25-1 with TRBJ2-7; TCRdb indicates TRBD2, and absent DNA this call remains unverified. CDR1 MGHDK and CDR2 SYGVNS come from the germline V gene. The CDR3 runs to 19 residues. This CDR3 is CASSEWEGDFGDFTYEQYF.

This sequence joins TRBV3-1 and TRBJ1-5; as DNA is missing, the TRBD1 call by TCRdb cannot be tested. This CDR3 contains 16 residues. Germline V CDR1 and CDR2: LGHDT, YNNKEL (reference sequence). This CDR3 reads CASSQTPGNSNQPQHF. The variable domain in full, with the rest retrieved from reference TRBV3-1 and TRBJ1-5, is DTAVSQTPKYLVTQMGNDKSIKCEQNLGHDTMYWYKQDSKKFLKIMFSYNNKELIINETVPNRFSPKSPDKAHLNLHINSLELGDSAVYFCASSQTPGNSNQPQHFGDGTRLSIL.

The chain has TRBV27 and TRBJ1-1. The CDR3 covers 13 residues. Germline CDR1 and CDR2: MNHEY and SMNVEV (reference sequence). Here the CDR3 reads CASRLAVNTEAFF.

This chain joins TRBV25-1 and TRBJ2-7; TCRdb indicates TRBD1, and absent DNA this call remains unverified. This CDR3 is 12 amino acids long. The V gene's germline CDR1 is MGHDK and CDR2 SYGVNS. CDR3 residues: CASSRAFYEQYF.

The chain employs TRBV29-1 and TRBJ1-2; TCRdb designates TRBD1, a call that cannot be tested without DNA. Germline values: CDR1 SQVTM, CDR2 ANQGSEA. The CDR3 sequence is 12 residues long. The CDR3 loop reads CSVVSGAQGYTF.